This TCR beta chain comes out of a study of T cells after yellow fever vaccination. Findings of the study overall: The CD4 and CD8 compartments had a small share of their clonotypes in common. A weaker secondary response peaked on day 5, the primary on day 15.

This clonotype was detected a few times. The antigen is not known. Germline CDR1 is MNHEY and CDR2 is SMNVEV (reference sequence). This CDR3 is 20 amino acids long. V was pared by 5 bases and J by 2 bases, with 20 bases of the junction left unmatched. TCRdb used MiXCR to reprocess the 5' RACE reads, holding one entry per CDR3 protein. Of 250,000 to 400,000 distinct CDR3 sequences listed, 4.1% are singletons. The clonotype comes from a man aged 18 to 30 who received the YFV17D yellow fever vaccine. The rearrangement joins TRBV27 to TRBJ1-5; 8 bases align to TRBD1. Sequencing used PBMCs, obtained 5 days after the yellow fever booster vaccination. The CDR3 loop reads CASSPVFPGQDLRGNQPQHF. The DNA of the CDR3 is TGTGCCAGCAGTCCCGTATTTCCGGGACAGGATCTTAGGGGCAATCAGCCCCAGCATTTT.